Below are 6 T cell receptor beta chains sequenced from a single sample in a study of T cell responses to AZD1222 COVID-19 vaccine. Repertoires were generated with immunoSEQ multiplex PCR, while TCRdb's copy carries only in-frame clones and drops some. The sample yields more than 95,000 clones, 86% seen once. Sample: peripheral blood, taken 28 days after the second dose of the MenACWY control vaccine. These receptors were taken from an adult who received the MenACWY meningococcal vaccine as a control.

The rearrangement uses TRBV7-9 and TRBJ1-4; D is unresolved. The V gene lost 5 bases and the J gene lost 0 bases, with 10 bases spanning the gap. In germline, CDR1 is SEHNR, CDR2 FQNEAQ (reference sequence). The CDR3 runs 15 residues. The CDR3 loop reads CASSPRAATNEKLFF. The CDR3 coding sequence is TGTGCCAGCAGCCCTAGGGCTGCAACTAATGAAAAACTGTTTTTT. The variable domain in full, with the rest retrieved from reference TRBV7-9 and TRBJ1-4, is DTGVSQNPRHKITKRGQNVTFRCDPISEHNRLYWYRQTLGQGPEFLTYFQNEAQLEKSRLLSDRFSAERPKGSFSTLEIQRTEQGDSAMYLCASSPRAATNEKLFFGSGTQLSVL.

The chain links TRBV4-2 to TRBJ1-5; the D gene is possibly TRBD1 (5 bases). Germline CDR1 is LGHNA and CDR2 is YNFKEQ. This CDR3 contains 15 residues. Trimming took off 1 base at V and 2 bases at J, with 9 bases between the two ends. The CDR3 nucleotides read TGTGCCAGCAGCCAAGCGGGGCCAGGCAATCAGCCCCAGCATTTT. Translated: CASSQAGPGNQPQHF.

The table lists this clone with a few counts. The rearrangement links TRBV3-1 (or the pseudogene TRBV3-2) to TRBJ2-7; 15 nucleotides agree with TRBD2. Germline loops: CDR1 LGHDT, CDR2 YNNKEL (reference sequence). This CDR3 spans 15 amino acids. V shed 5 bases and J 5 bases; nucleotides not matched to a gene: 4. In DNA, the CDR3 is TGTGCCAGCAGCGGACTAGCGGGAGGGGTTGACGAGCAGTACTTC. Its translation is CASSGLAGGVDEQYF.

The chain joins TRBV7-2 to TRBJ2-7; D uncertain. The CDR3 totals 12 residues. V lost 3 bases, J lost 3 bases, and 6 bases lay in between. CDR1 and CDR2 (germline): SGHTA, FQGNSA. The CDR3 spells CASSLLDYEQYF. CDR3 DNA sequence: TGTGCCAGCAGCTTGCTAGACTACGAGCAGTACTTC. Based on the CDR3 plus reference TRBV7-2 and TRBJ2-7, the full variable domain is GAGVSQSPSNKVTEKGKDVELRCDPISGHTALYWYRQSLGQGLEFLIYFQGNSAPDKSGLPSDRFSAERTGGSVSTLTIQRTQQEDSAVYLCASSLLDYEQYFGPGTRLTVT.

The chain couples TRBV29-1 to TRBJ2-2, with D possibly being TRBD1 or TRBD2 (5 bases each). The CDR3 sequence is 15 residues long. From germline, CDR1 is SQVTM and CDR2 ANQGSEA. Trimming removed 0 bases from V and 4 bases from J, with 12 bases in between. DNA for the CDR3: TGCAGCGTTGAAGAGTGGGACCGTCCCACCGGGGAGCTGTTTTTT. Translating gives CSVEEWDRPTGELFF.

Here the CDR3 reads CASGPNMGADTQYF. CDR3 nucleotide sequence: TGTGCCAGCGGCCCGAACATGGGGGCAGATACGCAGTATTTT. This rearrangement joins TRBV5-5 to TRBJ2-3, with D possibly called TRBD1 or TRBD2 (5 bases each). Trimming shortened V by 7 bases and J by 4 bases, and 16 bases separated the two germline ends. This CDR3 region has 14 residues. Germline lookup yields CDR1 SGHKS and CDR2 YYEKEE (reference sequence).